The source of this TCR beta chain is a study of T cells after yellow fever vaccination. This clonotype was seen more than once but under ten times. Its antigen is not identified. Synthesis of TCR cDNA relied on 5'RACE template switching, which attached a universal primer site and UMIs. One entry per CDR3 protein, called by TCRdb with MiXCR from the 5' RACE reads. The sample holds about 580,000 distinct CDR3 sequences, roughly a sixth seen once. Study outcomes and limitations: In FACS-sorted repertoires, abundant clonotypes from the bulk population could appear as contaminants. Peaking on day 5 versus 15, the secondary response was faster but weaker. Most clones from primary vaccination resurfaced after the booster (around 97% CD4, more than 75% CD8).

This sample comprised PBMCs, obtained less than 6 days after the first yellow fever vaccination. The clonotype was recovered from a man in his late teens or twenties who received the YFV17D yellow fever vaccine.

As DNA, the CDR3 is TGTGCCAGCAGCGTCGTCGGGGATACGCAGTATTTT. It translates to CASSVVGDTQYF. The chain carries TRBV9 and TRBJ2-3; D is unresolved. The CDR3 loop spans 12 amino acids. Germline V gives CDR1 SGDLS, CDR2 YYNGEE. The V end lost 2 bases, the J end lost 6 bases, and 7 bases lay between the germline ends.